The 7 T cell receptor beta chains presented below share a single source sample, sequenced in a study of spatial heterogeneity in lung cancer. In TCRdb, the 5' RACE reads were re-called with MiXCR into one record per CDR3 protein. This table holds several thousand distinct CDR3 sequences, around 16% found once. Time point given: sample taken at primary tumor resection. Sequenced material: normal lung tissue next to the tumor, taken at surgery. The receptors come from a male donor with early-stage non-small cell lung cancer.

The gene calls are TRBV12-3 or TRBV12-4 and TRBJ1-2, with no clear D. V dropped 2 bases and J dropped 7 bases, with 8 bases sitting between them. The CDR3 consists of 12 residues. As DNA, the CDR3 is TGTGCCAGCAGTTTAACGGCGGTTGGCTACACCTTC. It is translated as CASSLTAVGYTF.

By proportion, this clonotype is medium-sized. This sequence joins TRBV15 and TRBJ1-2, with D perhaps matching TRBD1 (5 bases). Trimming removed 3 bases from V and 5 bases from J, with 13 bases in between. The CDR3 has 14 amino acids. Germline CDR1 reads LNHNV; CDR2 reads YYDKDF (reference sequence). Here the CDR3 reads CATSSRVEGYGYTF. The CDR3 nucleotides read TGTGCCACCAGCAGCAGGGTAGAAGGGTATGGCTACACCTTC.

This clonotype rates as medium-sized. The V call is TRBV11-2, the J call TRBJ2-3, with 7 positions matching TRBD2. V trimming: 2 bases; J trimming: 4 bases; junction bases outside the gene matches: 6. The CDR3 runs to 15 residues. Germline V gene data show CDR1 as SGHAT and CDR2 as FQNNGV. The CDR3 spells CASSLLGGFADTQYF. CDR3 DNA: TGTGCCAGCAGCTTATTGGGAGGGTTCGCAGATACGCAGTATTTT.

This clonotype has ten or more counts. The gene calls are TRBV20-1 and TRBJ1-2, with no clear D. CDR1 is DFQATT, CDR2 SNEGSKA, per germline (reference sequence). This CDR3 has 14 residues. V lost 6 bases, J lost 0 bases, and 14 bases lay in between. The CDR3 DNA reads TGCAGTGCAGGTGGACTTATAGCTAACTATGGCTACACCTTC. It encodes CSAGGLIANYGYTF.

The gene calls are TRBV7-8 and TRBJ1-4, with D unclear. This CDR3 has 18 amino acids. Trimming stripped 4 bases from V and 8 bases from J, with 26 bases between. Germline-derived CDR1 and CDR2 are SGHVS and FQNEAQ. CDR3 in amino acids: CASSSRISPPGGWEKLFF. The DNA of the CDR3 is TGTGCCAGCAGCTCCCGAATATCCCCCCCCGGAGGGTGGGAAAAACTGTTTTTT.

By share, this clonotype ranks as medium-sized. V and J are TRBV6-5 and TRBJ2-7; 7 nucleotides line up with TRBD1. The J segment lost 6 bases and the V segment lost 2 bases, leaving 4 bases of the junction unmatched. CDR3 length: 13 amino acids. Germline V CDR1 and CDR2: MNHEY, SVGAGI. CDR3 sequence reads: CASSYKAGGEQYF. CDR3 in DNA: TGTGCCAGCAGTTACAAGGCAGGGGGCGAGCAGTACTTC.

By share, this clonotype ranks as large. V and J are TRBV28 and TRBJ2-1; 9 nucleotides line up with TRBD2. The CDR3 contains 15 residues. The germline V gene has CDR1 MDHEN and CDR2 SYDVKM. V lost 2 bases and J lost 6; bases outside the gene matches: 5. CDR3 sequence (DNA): TGTGCCAGCAGTTTACAGACTAGCGGAAGCAATGAGCAGTTCTTC. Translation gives CASSLQTSGSNEQFF. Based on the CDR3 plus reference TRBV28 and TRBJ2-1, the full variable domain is DVKVTQSSRYLVKRTGEKVFLECVQDMDHENMFWYRQDPGLGLRLIYFSYDVKMKEKGDIPEGYSVSREKKERFSLILESASTNQTSMYLCASSLQTSGSNEQFFGPGTRLTVL.